This T cell receptor (beta chain) was captured by sequencing in a study of T cell repertoires in cytomegalovirus infection. The wider study: Both a matching HLA type and CMV infection were indicated by public TCR beta signatures.

On this clonotype itself: The antigen is unknown.

The CDR3 covers 15 residues. Trimming took 3 bases from V and 2 from J, leaving 13 bases between them. TCRdb fed the reads into MiXCR, producing one record per CDR3 protein. The table includes some 350,000 distinct CDR3 sequences, nearly 35% detected once. Sequenced here: cultured PBMCs, sampled from culture after CMV antigen stimulation. The clonotype was recovered from a human donor in good health (CMV status not recorded). Some clones in this sample may be carry-over from other donors' samples. The J gene is TRBJ1-1, the V gene TRBV7-1; possibly TRBD1 for D (5 bases). TRBV7-1 is an ORF; its function is uncertain. CDR3 DNA sequence: TGTGCCAGCAGCTCCCGCTTGGGGGGTAACACTGAAGCTTTCTTT. As protein: CASSSRLGGNTEAFF.